The source of this TCR beta chain is a study of response to subunit inactivated influenza vaccine. This clonotype was counted a few times. Its specificity is not known. The CDR3 is 12 residues long. Germline CDR1 SNHLY, CDR2 FYNNEI. V shed 6 bases and J shed 6 bases, with 12 bases lying between them. Regarding the study as a whole: T cells newly recruited by each seasonal influenza vaccination are few, the authors suggested.

One entry per CDR3 protein, called by TCRdb with MiXCR from the RT-PCR reads. The sample yields about 480,000 distinct CDR3 sequences, 10% to 15% seen once. The TCR was taken from a man aged 45-65 years who received an inactivated influenza vaccine. Source: PBMCs from blood, taken 40 to 50 days after vaccination. The chain uses TRBV2 and TRBJ2-7; possibly TRBD1 or TRBD2 for D (5 bases each). This chain's CDR3 is CASSEMGTEQYF. The CDR3 DNA is TGTGCCAGCAGCGAAATGGGGACCGAGCAGTACTTC.